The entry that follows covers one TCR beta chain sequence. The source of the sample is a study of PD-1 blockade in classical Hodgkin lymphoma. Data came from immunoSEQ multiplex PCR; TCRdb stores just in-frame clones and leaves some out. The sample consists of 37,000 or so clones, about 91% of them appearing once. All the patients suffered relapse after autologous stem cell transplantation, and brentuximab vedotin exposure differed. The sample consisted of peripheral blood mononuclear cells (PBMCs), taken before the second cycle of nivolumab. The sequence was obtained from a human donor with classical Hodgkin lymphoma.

Here the CDR3 reads CASSESGGTDTQYF. CDR3 bases: TGCGCCAGCAGTGAAAGCGGGGGCACAGATACGCAGTATTTT. The genes are TRBV10-2 and TRBJ2-3, with TRBD2 matching 7 bases. The CDR3 has 14 amino acids. Trimming removed 3 bases from V and 1 base from J; junction bases left unmatched: 1. Per the germline V gene, CDR1 is WSHSY and CDR2 is SAAADI.